Below are 4 T cell receptor beta chains sequenced from a single sample in a study of cytomegalovirus exposure and HLA in healthy donors. Primers for the PCR totalled 60 Vbeta and 13 Jbeta. The repertoire was sequenced with immunoSEQ multiplex PCR; TCRdb's copy has only in-frame clones and lacks some. The table lists tens of thousands of clones, around 76% of them singletons. Sample: PBMCs. The receptor set was obtained from a male donor in good health and CMV-seropositive.

J is TRBJ1-4 and V is TRBV6-1; weak D call: TRBD1 (6 bases). The V and J ends lost 4 bases and 0 bases respectively, with 9 bases between them. The CDR3 covers 15 residues. From germline, CDR1 is MNHNS and CDR2 SASEGT. CDR3 sequence (DNA): TGTGCCAGCAGTGCAAGGACAGCAACTAATGAAAAACTGTTTTTT. Its protein is CASSARTATNEKLFF.

This clone was recorded only once. The junction and the germline gene differ at one end; a read error may be behind it. The chain combines TRBV5-4 with TRBJ2-1; D gene ambiguous. This CDR3 comprises 13 residues. CDR1 is SGHNT and CDR2 is YYREEE in the germline V gene (reference sequence). The chain's CDR3 is CASRLGGLNEQLF. In DNA form, the CDR3 reads TGTGCCAGCAGGTTGGGTGGGCTCAATGAGCAGCTCTTC.

The CDR3 DNA follows: TGTGCCAGCAGCAAAGGACAGGGGGTCACAGATACGCAGTATTTT. Encoded protein: CASSKGQGVTDTQYF. The chain couples TRBV7-6 to TRBJ2-3; 10 bases match TRBD1. Germline V gives CDR1 SGHVS, CDR2 FNYEAQ. The CDR3 runs 15 residues. After removal of 5 bases from V and 2 bases from J, the junction contained 4 bases not matched to a gene.

The rearrangement joins TRBV7-6 to TRBJ1-2; 12 positions agree with TRBD1. Germline CDR1 SGHVS, CDR2 FNYEAQ. J lost 4 bases, V lost 1 base, and 7 bases had no gene match. The CDR3 consists of 17 residues. CDR3 region: CASSLGGTGGSGYGYTF. In DNA form, the CDR3 reads TGTGCCAGCAGCTTAGGAGGGACAGGGGGCTCAGGCTATGGCTACACCTTC.